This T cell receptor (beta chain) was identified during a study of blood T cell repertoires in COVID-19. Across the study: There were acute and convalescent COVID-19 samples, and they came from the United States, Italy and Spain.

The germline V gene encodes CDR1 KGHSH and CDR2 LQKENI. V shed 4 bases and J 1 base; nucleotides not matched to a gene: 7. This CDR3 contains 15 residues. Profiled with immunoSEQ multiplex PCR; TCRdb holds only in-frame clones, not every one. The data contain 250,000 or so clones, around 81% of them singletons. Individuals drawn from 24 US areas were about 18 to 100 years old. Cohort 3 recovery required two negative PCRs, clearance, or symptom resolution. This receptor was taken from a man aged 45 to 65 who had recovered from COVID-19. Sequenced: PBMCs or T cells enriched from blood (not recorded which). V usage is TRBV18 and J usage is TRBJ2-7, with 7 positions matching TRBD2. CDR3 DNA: TGTGCCAGCTCACTCACACCGGGGGGTTCCTACGAGCAGTACTTC. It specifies CASSLTPGGSYEQYF.